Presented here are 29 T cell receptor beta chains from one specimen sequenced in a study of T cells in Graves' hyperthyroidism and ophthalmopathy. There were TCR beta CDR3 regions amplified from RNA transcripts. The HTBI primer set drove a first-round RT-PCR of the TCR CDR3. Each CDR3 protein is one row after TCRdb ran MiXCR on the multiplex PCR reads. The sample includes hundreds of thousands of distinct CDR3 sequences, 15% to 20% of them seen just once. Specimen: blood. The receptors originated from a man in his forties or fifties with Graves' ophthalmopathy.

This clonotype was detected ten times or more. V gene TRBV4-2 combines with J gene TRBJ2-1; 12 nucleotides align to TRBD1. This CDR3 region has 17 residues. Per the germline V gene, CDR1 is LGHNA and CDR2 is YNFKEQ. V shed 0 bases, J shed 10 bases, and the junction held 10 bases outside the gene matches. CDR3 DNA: TGTGCCAGCAGCCAAGATCTGAGGGACAGGGGGCTTGGCGAGCAGTTCTTC. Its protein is CASSQDLRDRGLGEQFF.

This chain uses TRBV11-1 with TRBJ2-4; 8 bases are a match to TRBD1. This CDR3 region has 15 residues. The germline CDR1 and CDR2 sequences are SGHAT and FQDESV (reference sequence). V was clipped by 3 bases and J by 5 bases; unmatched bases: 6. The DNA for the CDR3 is TGTGCCAGCAGCTTCACAGGGGGTGGTGAAAACATTCAGTACTTC. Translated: CASSFTGGGENIQYF.

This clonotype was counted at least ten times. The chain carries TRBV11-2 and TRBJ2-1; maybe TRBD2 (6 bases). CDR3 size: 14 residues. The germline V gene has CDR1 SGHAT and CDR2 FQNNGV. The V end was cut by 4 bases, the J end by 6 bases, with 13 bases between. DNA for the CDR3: TGTGCCAGCAGCTCCAATAGGAGGGCCAATGAGCAGTTCTTC. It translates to CASSSNRRANEQFF.

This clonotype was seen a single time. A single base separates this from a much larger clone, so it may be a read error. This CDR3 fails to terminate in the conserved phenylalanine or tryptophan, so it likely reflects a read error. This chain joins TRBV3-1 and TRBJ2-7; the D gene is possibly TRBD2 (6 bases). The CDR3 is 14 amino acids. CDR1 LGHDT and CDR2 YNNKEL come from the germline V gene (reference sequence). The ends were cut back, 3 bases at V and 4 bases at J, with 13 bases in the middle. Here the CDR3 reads CASSHETRRYEQYL. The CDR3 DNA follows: TGTGCCAGCAGCCACGAGACTAGAAGGTACGAGCAGTACCTC.

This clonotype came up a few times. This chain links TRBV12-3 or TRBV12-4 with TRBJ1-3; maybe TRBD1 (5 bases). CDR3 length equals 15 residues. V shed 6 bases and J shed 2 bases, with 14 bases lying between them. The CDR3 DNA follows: TGTGCCAGCAGACCTTCAGGGAGGACTGGAAACACCATATATTTT. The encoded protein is CASRPSGRTGNTIYF.

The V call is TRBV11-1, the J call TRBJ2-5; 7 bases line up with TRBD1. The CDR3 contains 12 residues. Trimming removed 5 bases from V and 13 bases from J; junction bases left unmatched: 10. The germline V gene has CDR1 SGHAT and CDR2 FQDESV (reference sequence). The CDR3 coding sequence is TGTGCCAGCAGCCCGGGCGAAGGGACAGTGTACTTC. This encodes CASSPGEGTVYF.

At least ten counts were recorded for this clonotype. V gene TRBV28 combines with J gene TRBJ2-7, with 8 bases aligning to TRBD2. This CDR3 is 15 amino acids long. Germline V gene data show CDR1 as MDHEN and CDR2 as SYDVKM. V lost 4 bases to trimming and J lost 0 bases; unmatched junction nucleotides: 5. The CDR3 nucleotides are TGTGCCAGCAGTTCTCCGGGAGGGAGCTCCTACGAGCAGTACTTC. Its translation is CASSSPGGSSYEQYF.

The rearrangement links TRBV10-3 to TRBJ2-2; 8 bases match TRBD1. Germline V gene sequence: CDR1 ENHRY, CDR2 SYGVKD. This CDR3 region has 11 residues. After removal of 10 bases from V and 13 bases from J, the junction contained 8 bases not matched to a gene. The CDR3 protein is CATSPGTGLFF. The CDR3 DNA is TGTGCCACCTCACCCGGGACAGGGCTGTTTTTT.

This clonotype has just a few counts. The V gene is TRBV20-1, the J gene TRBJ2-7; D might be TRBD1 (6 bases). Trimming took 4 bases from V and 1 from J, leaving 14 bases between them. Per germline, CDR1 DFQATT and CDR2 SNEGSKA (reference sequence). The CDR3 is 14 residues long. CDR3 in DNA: TGCAGTGCTACGACAGGTTTCACTTCCTACGAGCAGTACTTC. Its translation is CSATTGFTSYEQYF.

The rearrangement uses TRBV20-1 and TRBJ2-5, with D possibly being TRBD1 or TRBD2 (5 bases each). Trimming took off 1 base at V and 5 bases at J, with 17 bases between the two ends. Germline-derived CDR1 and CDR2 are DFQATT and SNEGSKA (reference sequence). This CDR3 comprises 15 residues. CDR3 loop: CSARAPRERRETQYF. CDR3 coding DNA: TGCAGTGCTAGAGCCCCCAGGGAGCGGAGGGAGACCCAGTACTTC.

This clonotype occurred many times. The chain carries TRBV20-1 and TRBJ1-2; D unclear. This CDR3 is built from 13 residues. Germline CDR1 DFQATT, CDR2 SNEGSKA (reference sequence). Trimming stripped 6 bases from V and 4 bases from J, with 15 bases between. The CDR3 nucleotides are TGCAGTGCCTTCTACCGGGCGGGCTATGGCTACACCTTC. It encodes CSAFYRAGYGYTF.

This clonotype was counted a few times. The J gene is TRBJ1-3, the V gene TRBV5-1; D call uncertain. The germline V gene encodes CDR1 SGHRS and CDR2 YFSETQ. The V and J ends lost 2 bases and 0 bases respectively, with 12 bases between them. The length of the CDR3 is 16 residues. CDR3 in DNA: TGCGCCAGCAGCTTTGCGGGCCCGATCTCTGGAAACACCATATATTTT. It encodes CASSFAGPISGNTIYF.

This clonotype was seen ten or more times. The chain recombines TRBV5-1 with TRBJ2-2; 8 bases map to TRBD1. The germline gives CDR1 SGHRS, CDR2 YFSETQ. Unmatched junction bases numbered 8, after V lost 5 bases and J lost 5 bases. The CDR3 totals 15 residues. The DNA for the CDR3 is TGCGCCAGCAGTCCGGGACAGGCTGCAACCGGGGAGCTGTTTTTT. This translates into CASSPGQAATGELFF.

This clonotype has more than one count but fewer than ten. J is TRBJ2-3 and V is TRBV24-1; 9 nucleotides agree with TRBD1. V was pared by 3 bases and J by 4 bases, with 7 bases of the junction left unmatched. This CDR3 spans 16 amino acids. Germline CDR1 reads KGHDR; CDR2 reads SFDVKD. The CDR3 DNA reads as TGTGCCACCAGTGATCCCGGGACAGGGTCGGCAGATACGCAGTATTTT. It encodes CATSDPGTGSADTQYF.

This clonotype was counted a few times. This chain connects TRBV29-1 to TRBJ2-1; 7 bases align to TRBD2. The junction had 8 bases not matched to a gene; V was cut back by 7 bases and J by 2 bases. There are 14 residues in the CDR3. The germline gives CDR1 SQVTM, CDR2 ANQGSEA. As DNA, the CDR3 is TGCAGCGCTGGACAAGCGGGGACCTACAATGAGCAGTTCTTC. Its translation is CSAGQAGTYNEQFF.

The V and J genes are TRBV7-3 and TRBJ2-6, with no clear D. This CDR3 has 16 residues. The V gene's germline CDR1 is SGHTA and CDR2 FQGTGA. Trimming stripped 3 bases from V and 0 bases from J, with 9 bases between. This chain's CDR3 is CASSFGASSGANVLTF. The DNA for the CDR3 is TGTGCCAGCAGCTTTGGAGCGAGCTCTGGGGCCAACGTCCTGACTTTC.

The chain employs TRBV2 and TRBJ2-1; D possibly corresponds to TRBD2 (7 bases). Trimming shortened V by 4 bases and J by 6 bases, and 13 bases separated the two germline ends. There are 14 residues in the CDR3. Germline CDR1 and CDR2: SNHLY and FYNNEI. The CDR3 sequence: CASSGGGAPNEQFF. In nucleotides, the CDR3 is TGTGCCAGCAGTGGTGGGGGGGCCCCCAATGAGCAGTTCTTC.

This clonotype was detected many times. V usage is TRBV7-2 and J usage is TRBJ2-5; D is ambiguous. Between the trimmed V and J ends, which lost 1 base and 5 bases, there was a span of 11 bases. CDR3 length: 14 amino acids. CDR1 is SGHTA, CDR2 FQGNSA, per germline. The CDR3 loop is CASSLGSSRETQYF. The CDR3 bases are TGTGCCAGCAGCTTAGGGTCCAGTCGGGAGACCCAGTACTTC.

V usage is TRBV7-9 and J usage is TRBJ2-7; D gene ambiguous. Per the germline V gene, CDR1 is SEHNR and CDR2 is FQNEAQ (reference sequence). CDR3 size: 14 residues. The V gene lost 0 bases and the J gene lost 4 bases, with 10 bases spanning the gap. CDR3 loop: CASSLALQNYEQYF. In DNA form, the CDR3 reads TGTGCCAGCAGCTTAGCGTTACAGAATTACGAGCAGTACTTC.

The CDR3 DNA is TGTGCCAGCAGCTTAAAATGGACAGGAAACTATGGCTACACCTTC. It specifies CASSLKWTGNYGYTF. The chain employs TRBV7-2 and TRBJ1-2, with TRBD1 identical over 7 bases. Trimming at V came to 2 bases and at J to 2 bases, leaving 5 bases not matched to a gene. Germline V gene data show CDR1 as SGHTA and CDR2 as FQGNSA. This CDR3 has 15 amino acids.

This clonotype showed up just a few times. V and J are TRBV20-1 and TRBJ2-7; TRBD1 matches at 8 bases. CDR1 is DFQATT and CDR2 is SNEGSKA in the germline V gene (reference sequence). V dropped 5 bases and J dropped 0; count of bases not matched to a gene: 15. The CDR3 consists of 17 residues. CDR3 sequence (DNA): TGCAGTGCTGCGAACGACAGGGGAGTAGGAAGCTCCTACGAGCAGTACTTC. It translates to CSAANDRGVGSSYEQYF.

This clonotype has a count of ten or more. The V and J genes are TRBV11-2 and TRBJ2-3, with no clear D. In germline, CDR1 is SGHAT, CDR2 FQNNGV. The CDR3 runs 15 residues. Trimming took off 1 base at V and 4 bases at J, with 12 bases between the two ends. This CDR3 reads CASSLVSALSDTQYF. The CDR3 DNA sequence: TGTGCCAGCAGCTTAGTATCTGCCCTTTCAGATACGCAGTATTTT.

As DNA, the CDR3 is TGCGCCAGCAGCTTGGGACCGGGACAGGGAACCTATGGCTACACCTTC. This codes for CASSLGPGQGTYGYTF. V gene TRBV5-1 combines with J gene TRBJ1-2, with TRBD1 matching over 9 bases. This CDR3 comprises 16 residues. V lost 0 bases and J lost 4; bases outside the gene matches: 7. CDR1 and CDR2 (germline): SGHRS, YFSETQ.

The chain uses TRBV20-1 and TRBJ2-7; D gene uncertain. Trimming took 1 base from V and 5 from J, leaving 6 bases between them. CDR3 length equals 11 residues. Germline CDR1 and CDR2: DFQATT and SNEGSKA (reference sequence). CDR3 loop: CSARVVHEQYF. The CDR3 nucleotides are TGCAGTGCTAGAGTAGTCCACGAGCAGTACTTC.

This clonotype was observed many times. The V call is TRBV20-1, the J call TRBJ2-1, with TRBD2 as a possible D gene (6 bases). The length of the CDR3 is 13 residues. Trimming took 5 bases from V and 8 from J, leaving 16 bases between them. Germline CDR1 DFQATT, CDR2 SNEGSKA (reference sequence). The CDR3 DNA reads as TGCAGTGCTGCGAGCCCAGCGGGCGATGAGCAGTTCTTC. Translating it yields CSAASPAGDEQFF.

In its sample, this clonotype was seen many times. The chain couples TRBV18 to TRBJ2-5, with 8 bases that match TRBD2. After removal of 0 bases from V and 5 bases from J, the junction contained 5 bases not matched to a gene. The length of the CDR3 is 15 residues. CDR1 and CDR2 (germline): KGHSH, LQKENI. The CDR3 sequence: CASSPPGLGGETQYF. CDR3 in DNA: TGTGCCAGCTCACCACCGGGACTAGGAGGGGAGACCCAGTACTTC. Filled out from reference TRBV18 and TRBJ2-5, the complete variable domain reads NAGVMQNPRHLVRRRGQEARLRCSPMKGHSHVYWYRQLPEEGLKFMVYLQKENIIDESGMPKERFSAEFPKEGPSILRIQQVVRGDSAAYFCASSPPGLGGETQYFGPGTRLLVL.

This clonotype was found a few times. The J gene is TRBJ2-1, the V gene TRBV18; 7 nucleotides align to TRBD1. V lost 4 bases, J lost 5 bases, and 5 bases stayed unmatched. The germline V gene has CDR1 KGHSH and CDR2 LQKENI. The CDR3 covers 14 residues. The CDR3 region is CASSQTGTDNEQFF. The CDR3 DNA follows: TGTGCCAGCTCACAAACCGGGACAGACAATGAGCAGTTCTTC.

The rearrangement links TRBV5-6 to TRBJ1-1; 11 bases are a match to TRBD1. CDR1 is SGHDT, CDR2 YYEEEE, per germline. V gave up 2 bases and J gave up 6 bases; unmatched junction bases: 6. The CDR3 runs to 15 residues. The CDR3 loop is CASSLWTGGVPEAFF. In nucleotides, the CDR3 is TGTGCCAGCAGCTTATGGACAGGGGGCGTCCCTGAAGCTTTCTTT.

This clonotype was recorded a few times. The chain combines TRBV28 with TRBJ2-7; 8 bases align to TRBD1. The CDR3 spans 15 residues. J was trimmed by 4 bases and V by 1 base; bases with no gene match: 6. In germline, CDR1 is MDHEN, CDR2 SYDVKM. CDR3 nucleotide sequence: TGTGCCAGCAGTTTATATGTACAGGGGGAGTACGAGCAGTACTTC. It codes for CASSLYVQGEYEQYF.